These T cell receptor beta chains were read from a single sample in a study of graft-versus-host responses after intestinal transplantation. Sequencing was performed with immunoSEQ multiplex PCR; in TCRdb, only in-frame clones are kept and a portion is missing. Of more than 95,000 clones in the sample, more than 85% were seen once. These receptors have no identified antigens. Sequencing used unstimulated CD4+ T cells sorted from spleen or lymph node cells, obtained before intestinal transplant. The origin of the receptors is a human donor who received an intestinal transplant. Both conserved end residues are part of each CDR3. D genes are given only for firm matches. Clone size, where shown, is once, few, many, or a class for clones that have expanded.

size	V	D	J	length	CDR3	DNA
.	TRBV9	.	TRBJ1-2	14	CASSVTQGYYGYTF	TGTGCCAGCAGCGTAACACAGGGATACTATGGCTACACCTTC
.	TRBV6-1	.	TRBJ1-1	13	CASIKDKNTEAFF	TGTGCCAGCATTAAAGACAAGAACACTGAAGCTTTCTTT
.	TRBV5-5	.	TRBJ1-4	15	CASSSQVATNEKLFF	TGTGCCAGCAGTTCCCAGGTTGCAACTAATGAAAAACTGTTTTTT
.	TRBV15	TRBD2	TRBJ2-1	16	CATSQNQLAPYNEQFF	TGTGCCACCAGTCAAAACCAACTAGCGCCTTACAATGAGCAGTTCTTC
.	TRBV5-1	.	TRBJ1-1	14	CASSFAGGNTEAFF	TGCGCCAGCAGCTTTGCCGGGGGGAACACTGAAGCTTTCTTT
.	TRBV30	TRBD2	TRBJ2-5	12	CAWTSGKETQYF	TGTGCCTGGACTAGCGGAAAAGAGACCCAGTACTTC
.	TRBV6-5	TRBD2	TRBJ2-7	15	CASKAGEGGLYEQYF	TGTGCCAGCAAAGCGGGGGAGGGGGGACTGTACGAGCAGTACTTC
.	TRBV27	TRBD2	TRBJ2-5	17	CASSLFGGLAGEETQYF	TGTGCCAGCAGTTTATTCGGGGGACTAGCGGGGGAAGAGACCCAGTACTTC
.	TRBV14	.	TRBJ2-1	16	CASSQLLGTQYNEQFF	TGTGCCAGCAGCCAGCTTCTCGGGACACAGTACAATGAGCAGTTCTTC
.	TRBV30	TRBD1	TRBJ1-6	13	CAWVTGYNSPLHF	TGTGCCTGGGTGACAGGGTATAATTCACCCCTCCACTTT
.	TRBV6-5	.	TRBJ2-3	15	CASTSWATSTDTQYF	TGTGCCAGCACCAGCTGGGCCACTAGCACAGATACGCAGTATTTT
.	TRBV4-1	TRBD1	TRBJ1-6	15	CASSQEWQGESPLHF	TGCGCCAGCAGCCAAGAGTGGCAGGGGGAGTCACCCCTCCACTTT
.	TRBV6-5	.	TRBJ1-2	14	CASSYRQGFDGYTF	TGTGCCAGCAGTTACAGGCAGGGGTTCGATGGCTACACCTTC
.	TRBV15	.	TRBJ1-2	13	CATSRDNQYGYTF	TGTGCCACCAGCAGAGACAACCAGTATGGCTACACCTTC
once	TRBV30	.	TRBJ1-2	11	CAWSVRVGYTF	TGTGCCTGGAGTGTACGAGTTGGCTACACCTTC
.	TRBV10-1	TRBD1	TRBJ2-5	12	CASSETGGPQYF	TGCGCCAGCTCTGAAACAGGGGGGCCCCAGTACTTC